Sequencing of this T cell receptor beta chain was carried out in a study of beta chain features in type 1 diabetes. Points from the study as a whole: TCRB CDR3s were moderately but significantly shorter in Type 1 diabetes patients in all four CD4+ subsets.

The sequenced template was cDNA made from the entire isolated RNA. Produced via immunoSEQ multiplex PCR; TCRdb's table is partial and in-frame only. The repertoire includes 600,000 to 750,000 clones, around 12% of them detected once, and more than 0.1% sits in the top ten. With regard to this clone: Its target is not known.

Sequencing was carried out using naive CD4+ T cells from blood. This receptor was taken from a man younger than 40 with type 1 diabetes.

The CDR3 DNA is TGTGCCAGCAGCGTTCGGACAGATCAGCCCCAGCATTTT. Its translation is CASSVRTDQPQHF. The chain employs TRBV7-2 and TRBJ1-5; weak D call: TRBD1 (6 bases). Between the trimmed V and J ends, which lost 5 bases and 5 bases, there was a span of 10 bases. Germline V gene lookup returns CDR1 SGHTA and CDR2 FQGNSA. The CDR3 runs to 13 residues.